This entry lists 15 T cell receptor beta chains sequenced from one sample in a study of control samples from healthy donors and cancer patients. Generated by immunoSEQ multiplex PCR, the TCRdb table keeps only in-frame clones and is missing some. The data contain around 110,000 clones, about 93% of them seen just once; the ten biggest clones take up about 2.8%. The sequenced sample was blood. The receptors come from a young man in good health.

The rearrangement joins TRBV6-5 to TRBJ1-3; D is unclear. The CDR3 runs to 13 residues. The germline V gene encodes CDR1 MNHEY and CDR2 SVGAGI. Trimming removed 5 bases from V and 0 bases from J, with 5 bases in between. This CDR3 reads CASSRDSGNTIYF. The DNA of the CDR3 is TGTGCCAGCAGTCGGGACTCTGGAAACACCATATATTTT.

The chain uses TRBV3-1 (or the pseudogene TRBV3-2) and TRBJ2-7, with D hard to call. The CDR3 runs to 10 residues. Deletions cut 11 bases from V and 2 bases from J, with 7 bases between. From germline, CDR1 is LGHDT and CDR2 YNNKEL (reference sequence). The CDR3 sequence is CAARAYEQYF. In nucleotides, the CDR3 is TGTGCCGCCCGGGCCTACGAGCAGTACTTC.

The rearrangement uses TRBV6-6 and TRBJ2-5; 13 bases align to TRBD2. J was trimmed by 7 bases and V by 5 bases; bases with no gene match: 10. The germline CDR1 and CDR2 sequences are MNHNY and SVGAGI (reference sequence). This CDR3 contains 16 residues. The CDR3 spells CASSRLLAGGRWTQYF. CDR3 sequence (DNA): TGTGCCAGCAGTCGACTACTAGCGGGGGGGAGATGGACCCAGTACTTC.

This sequence joins TRBV10-2 and TRBJ1-1; D is perhaps TRBD1 (5 bases). Trimming removed 3 bases from V and 11 bases from J, with 10 bases in between. There are 11 residues in the CDR3. CDR1 is WSHSY and CDR2 is SAAADI in the germline V gene. CDR3: CASSDRDGAFF. The CDR3 DNA sequence: TGCGCCAGCAGTGACAGGGATGGGGCTTTCTTT.

The chain is built from TRBV6-1 and TRBJ2-5, with TRBD2 as a possible D gene (5 bases). V was pared by 3 bases and J by 1 base, with 12 bases between. Germline CDR1 and CDR2: MNHNS and SASEGT. The CDR3 is 15 amino acids. The CDR3, as DNA: TGTGCCAGCAGTGACGGGGTCCTCTTCCAAGAGACCCAGTACTTC. Its translation is CASSDGVLFQETQYF.

The CDR3 nucleotides are TGTGCCAGCAGCTTAGTAGGACAGACCTCTGGAAACACCATATATTTT. Protein sequence: CASSLVGQTSGNTIYF. The rearrangement uses TRBV7-9 and TRBJ1-3; tentatively, D is TRBD1 (6 bases). V was clipped by 1 base and J by 0 bases, with 10 bases between them. This CDR3 has 16 amino acids. Germline lookup yields CDR1 SEHNR and CDR2 FQNEAQ (reference sequence).

This clone occurred a few times. The chain employs TRBV4-1 and TRBJ1-5; D may be TRBD1 (5 bases). V lost 4 bases and J 0 bases, leaving 22 bases between the germline ends. The CDR3 sequence is 19 residues long. Germline CDR1 is MGHRA and CDR2 is YSYEKL. CDR3 coding DNA: TGCGCCAGCAGCCCATCTCCGGGACCGGCAATTCATAGCAATCAGCCCCAGCATTTT. Protein sequence: CASSPSPGPAIHSNQPQHF.

This rearrangement joins TRBV5-1 to TRBJ1-6; possibly TRBD1 for D (5 bases). Trimming removed 3 bases at V and 8 bases at J, with 9 bases between. This CDR3 is built from 13 residues. Germline-derived CDR1 and CDR2 are SGHRS and YFSETQ. Written as DNA, the CDR3 is TGCGCCAGCAGCTCCCAGGGCGATTCACCCCTCCACTTT. Translating it yields CASSSQGDSPLHF.

This chain connects TRBV6-1 to TRBJ2-4; D not certain. This CDR3 spans 14 amino acids. Looked up from germline, CDR1 is MNHNS and CDR2 is SASEGT. V was pared by 3 bases and J by 0 bases, with 6 bases between. CDR3 protein: CASSDWGAKNIQYF. In nucleotides, the CDR3 is TGTGCCAGCAGTGATTGGGGAGCCAAAAACATTCAGTACTTC.

V is TRBV9 and J is TRBJ1-3; D is ambiguous. This CDR3 has 17 amino acids. Germline V lookup: CDR1 SGDLS, CDR2 YYNGEE. The V gene lost 0 bases and the J gene lost 0 bases, with 13 bases spanning the gap. The CDR3 protein is CASSVAAQPSSGNTIYF. As DNA, the CDR3 is TGTGCCAGCAGCGTAGCAGCTCAGCCGAGCTCTGGAAACACCATATATTTT.

The chain employs TRBV14 and TRBJ1-2; no clear D. Germline V lookup: CDR1 SGHDN, CDR2 FVKESK. CDR3 size: 13 residues. The ends were cut back, 1 base at V and 7 bases at J, with 10 bases in the middle. CDR3 residues: CASSQGVWAGYTF. The CDR3 DNA reads as TGTGCCAGCAGCCAAGGGGTTTGGGCTGGCTACACCTTC.

The genes are TRBV5-1 and TRBJ1-1; 8 bases agree with TRBD1. With 2 bases clipped from V and 8 bases from J, the junction kept 8 bases outside the gene matches. The CDR3 has 14 amino acids. Germline V gene sequence: CDR1 SGHRS, CDR2 YFSETQ. CDR3 in DNA: TGCGCCAGCAGCTTAAAACTGGGACAGGCCGAAGCTTTCTTT. Amino acids: CASSLKLGQAEAFF.

The chain uses TRBV19 and TRBJ1-4; D is possibly TRBD1 (6 bases). The CDR3 spans 16 residues. Per the germline V gene, CDR1 is LNHDA and CDR2 is SQIVND (reference sequence). The ends were cut back, 3 bases at V and 7 bases at J, with 18 bases in the middle. CDR3 in amino acids: CASSIRRGAGVEKLFF. The CDR3 nucleotides are TGTGCCAGTAGTATTCGCAGGGGCGCGGGGGTTGAAAAACTGTTTTTT.

The chain couples TRBV9 to TRBJ2-2, with a possible D match to TRBD2 (5 bases). V lost 0 bases and J 6 bases, leaving 6 bases between the germline ends. CDR1 SGDLS and CDR2 YYNGEE come from the germline V gene. This CDR3 region has 13 residues. Written as DNA, the CDR3 is TGTGCCAGCAGCGTAGCACTAGCCGGGGAGCTGTTTTTT. Its translation is CASSVALAGELFF.

V usage is TRBV11-2 and J usage is TRBJ2-2; D possibly corresponds to TRBD1 (5 bases). The CDR3 covers 12 residues. Trimming removed 10 bases from V and 6 bases from J, with 12 bases in between. CDR1 SGHAT and CDR2 FQNNGV come from the germline V gene. CDR3 sequence reads: CATQGLSGELFF. The CDR3, as DNA: TGTGCCACCCAGGGTTTGTCCGGGGAGCTGTTTTTT.